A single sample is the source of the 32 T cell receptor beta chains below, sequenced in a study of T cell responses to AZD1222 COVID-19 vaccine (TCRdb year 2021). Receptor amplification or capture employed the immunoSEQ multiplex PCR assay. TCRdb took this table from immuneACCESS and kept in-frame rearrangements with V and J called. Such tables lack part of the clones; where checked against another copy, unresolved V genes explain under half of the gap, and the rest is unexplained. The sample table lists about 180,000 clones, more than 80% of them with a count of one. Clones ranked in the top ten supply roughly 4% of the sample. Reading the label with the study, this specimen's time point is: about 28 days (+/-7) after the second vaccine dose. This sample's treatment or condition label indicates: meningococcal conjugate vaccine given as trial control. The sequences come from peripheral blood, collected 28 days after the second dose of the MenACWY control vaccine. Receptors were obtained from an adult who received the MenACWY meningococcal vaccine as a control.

CDR3 sequence (DNA): TGTGCCAGCAGTTTACAGGGGGCGAATTGGTCTGGAAACACCATATATTTT. Its protein is CASSLQGANWSGNTIYF. The V gene is TRBV28, the J gene TRBJ1-3, with 8 bases fitting TRBD1. V was clipped by 2 bases and J by 1 base; unmatched bases: 7. This CDR3 comprises 17 residues. The germline V gene has CDR1 MDHEN and CDR2 SYDVKM.

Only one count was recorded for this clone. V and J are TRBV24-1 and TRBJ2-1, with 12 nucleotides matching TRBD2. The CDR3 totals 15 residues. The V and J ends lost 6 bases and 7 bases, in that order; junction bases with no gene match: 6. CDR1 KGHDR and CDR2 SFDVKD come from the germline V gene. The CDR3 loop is CATSRRLAGVNEQFF. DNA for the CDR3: TGTGCCACCAGTCGAAGACTAGCGGGAGTTAATGAGCAGTTCTTC.

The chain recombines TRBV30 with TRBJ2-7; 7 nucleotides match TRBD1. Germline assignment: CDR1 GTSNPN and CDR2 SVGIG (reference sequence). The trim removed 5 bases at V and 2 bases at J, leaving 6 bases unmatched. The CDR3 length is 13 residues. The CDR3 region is CAWGGDRAYEQYF. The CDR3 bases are TGTGCCTGGGGTGGGGACAGAGCCTACGAGCAGTACTTC.

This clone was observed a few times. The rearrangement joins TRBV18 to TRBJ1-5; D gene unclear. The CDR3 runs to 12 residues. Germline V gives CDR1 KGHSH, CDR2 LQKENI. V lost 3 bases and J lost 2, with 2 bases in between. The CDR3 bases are TGTGCCAGCTCACCCGGCAATCAGCCCCAGCATTTT. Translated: CASSPGNQPQHF.

CDR3 loop: CASIPGLAGEEFLAYEQYF. Here the CDR3 DNA reads TGTGCCAGCATCCCGGGACTAGCGGGAGAGGAATTTTTGGCCTACGAGCAGTACTTC. The genes are TRBV7-9 and TRBJ2-7; 14 bases match TRBD2. Trimming at V came to 7 bases and at J to 2 bases, leaving 16 bases not matched to a gene. The V gene's germline CDR1 is SEHNR and CDR2 FQNEAQ (reference sequence). There are 19 residues in the CDR3.

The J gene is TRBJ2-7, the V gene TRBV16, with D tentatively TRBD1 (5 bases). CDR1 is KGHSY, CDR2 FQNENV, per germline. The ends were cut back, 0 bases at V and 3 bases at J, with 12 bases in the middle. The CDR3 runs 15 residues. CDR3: CASSQSQGRDYEQYF. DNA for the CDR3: TGTGCCAGCAGCCAATCGCAGGGTAGGGACTACGAGCAGTACTTC.

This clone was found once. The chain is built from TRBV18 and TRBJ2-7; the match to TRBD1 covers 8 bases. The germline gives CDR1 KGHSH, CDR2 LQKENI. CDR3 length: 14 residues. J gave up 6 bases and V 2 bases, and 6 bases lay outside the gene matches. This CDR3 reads CASSPSTGVGEQYF. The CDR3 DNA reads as TGTGCCAGCTCACCATCGACAGGGGTTGGCGAGCAGTACTTC.

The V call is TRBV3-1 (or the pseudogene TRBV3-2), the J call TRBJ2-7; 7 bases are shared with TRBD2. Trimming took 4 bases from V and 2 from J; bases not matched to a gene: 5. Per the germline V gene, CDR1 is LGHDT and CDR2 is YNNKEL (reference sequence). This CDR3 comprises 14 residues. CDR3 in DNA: TGTGCCAGCAGCCTCCGACTAGCTACCTACGAGCAGTACTTC. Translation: CASSLRLATYEQYF.

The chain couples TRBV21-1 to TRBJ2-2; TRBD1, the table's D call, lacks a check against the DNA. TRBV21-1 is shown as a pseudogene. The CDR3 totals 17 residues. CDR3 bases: TGTGCCAGCGGAGATTACAGGGGAAAAGCTAGGATAGGGGAGCTGTTTTTT. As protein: CASGDYRGKARIGELFF.

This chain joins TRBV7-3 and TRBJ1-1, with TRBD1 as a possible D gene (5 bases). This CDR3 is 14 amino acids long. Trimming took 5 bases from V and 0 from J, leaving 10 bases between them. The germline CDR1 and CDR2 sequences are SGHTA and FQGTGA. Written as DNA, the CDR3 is TGTGCCAGCAGCCGACAGACAGTGAACACTGAAGCTTTCTTT. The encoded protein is CASSRQTVNTEAFF.

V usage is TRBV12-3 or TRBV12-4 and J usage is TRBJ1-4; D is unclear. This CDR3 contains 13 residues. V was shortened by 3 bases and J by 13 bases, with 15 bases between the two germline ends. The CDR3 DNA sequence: TGTGCCAGCAGTTTTGTGTTCGAAGACGGACTGTTTTTT. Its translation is CASSFVFEDGLFF.

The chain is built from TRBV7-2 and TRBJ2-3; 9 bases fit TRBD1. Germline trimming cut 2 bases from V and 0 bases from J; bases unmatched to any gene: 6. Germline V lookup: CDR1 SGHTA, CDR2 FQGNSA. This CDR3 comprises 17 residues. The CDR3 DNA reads TGTGCCAGCAGCTTATCACAGGGGGCGAGAAGCACAGATACGCAGTATTTT. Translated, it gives CASSLSQGARSTDTQYF.

The CDR3 DNA is TGCAGCGTTGACTATAATGGGGATACGCAGTATTTT. This encodes CSVDYNGDTQYF. The rearrangement joins TRBV29-1 to TRBJ2-3; no clear D. Germline V gene sequence: CDR1 SQVTM, CDR2 ANQGSEA. The ends were cut back, 3 bases at V and 6 bases at J, with 10 bases in the middle. This CDR3 region has 12 residues.

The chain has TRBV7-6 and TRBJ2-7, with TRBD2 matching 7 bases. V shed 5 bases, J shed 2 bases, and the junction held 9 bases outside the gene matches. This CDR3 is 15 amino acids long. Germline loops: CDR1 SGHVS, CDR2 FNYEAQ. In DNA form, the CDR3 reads TGTGCCAGCAGCAGGTGGTCCAGCGGGACCTACGAGCAGTACTTC. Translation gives CASSRWSSGTYEQYF.

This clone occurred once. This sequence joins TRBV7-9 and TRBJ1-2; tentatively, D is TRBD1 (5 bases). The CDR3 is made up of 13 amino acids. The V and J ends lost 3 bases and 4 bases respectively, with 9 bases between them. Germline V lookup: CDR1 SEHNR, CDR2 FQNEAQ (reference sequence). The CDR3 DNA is TGTGCCAGCAGCTTGGGACTGATCTATGGCTACACCTTC. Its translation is CASSLGLIYGYTF.

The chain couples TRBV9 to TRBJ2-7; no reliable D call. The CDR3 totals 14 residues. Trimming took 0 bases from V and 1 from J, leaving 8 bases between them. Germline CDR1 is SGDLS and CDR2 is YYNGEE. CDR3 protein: CASSVATYSYEQYF. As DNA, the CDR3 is TGTGCCAGCAGCGTAGCTACGTATTCCTACGAGCAGTACTTC.

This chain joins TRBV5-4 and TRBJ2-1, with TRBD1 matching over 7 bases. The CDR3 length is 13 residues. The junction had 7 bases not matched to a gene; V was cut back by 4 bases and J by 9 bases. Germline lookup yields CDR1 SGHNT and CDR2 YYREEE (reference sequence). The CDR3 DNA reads TGTGCCAGCAGCAGCCCGACAGGGATTGAGCAGTTCTTC. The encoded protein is CASSSPTGIEQFF.

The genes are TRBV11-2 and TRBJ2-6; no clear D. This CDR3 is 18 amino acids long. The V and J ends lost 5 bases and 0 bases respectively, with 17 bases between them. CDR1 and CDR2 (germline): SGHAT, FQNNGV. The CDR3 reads CASSRAYGRNSGANVLTF. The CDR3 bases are TGTGCCAGCAGCCGGGCCTACGGACGGAACTCTGGGGCCAACGTCCTGACTTTC.

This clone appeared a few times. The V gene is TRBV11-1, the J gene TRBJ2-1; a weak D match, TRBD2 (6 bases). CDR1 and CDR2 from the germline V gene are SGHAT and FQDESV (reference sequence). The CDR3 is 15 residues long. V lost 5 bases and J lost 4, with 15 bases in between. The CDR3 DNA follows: TGTGCCAGCAGCCCCAGTAGGGCGGGATACAATGAGCAGTTCTTC. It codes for CASSPSRAGYNEQFF.

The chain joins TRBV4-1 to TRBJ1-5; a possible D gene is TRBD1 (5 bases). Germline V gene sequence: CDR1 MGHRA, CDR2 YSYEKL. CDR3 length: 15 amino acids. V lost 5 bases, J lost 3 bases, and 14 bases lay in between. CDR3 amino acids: CASSWGAGYNQPQHF. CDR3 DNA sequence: TGCGCCAGCAGCTGGGGCGCGGGCTACAATCAGCCCCAGCATTTT.

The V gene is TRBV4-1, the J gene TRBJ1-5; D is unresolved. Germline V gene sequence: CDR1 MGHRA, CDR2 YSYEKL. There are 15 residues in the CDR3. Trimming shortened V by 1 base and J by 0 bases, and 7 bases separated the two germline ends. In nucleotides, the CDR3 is TGCGCCAGCAGCCAAGGCGGTTATAGCAATCAGCCCCAGCATTTT. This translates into CASSQGGYSNQPQHF.

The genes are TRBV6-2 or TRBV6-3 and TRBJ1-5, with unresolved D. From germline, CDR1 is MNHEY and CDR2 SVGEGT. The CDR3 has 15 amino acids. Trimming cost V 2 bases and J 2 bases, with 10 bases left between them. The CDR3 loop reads CASSYPGFGNQPQHF. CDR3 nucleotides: TGTGCCAGCAGTTACCCGGGGTTTGGCAATCAGCCCCAGCATTTT.

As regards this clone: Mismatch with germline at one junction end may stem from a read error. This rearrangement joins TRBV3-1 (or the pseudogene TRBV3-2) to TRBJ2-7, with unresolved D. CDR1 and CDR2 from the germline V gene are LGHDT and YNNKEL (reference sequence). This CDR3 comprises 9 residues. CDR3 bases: TGTGCCAGCAGTCCCCCCCTAAGATTC. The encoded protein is CASSPPLRF.

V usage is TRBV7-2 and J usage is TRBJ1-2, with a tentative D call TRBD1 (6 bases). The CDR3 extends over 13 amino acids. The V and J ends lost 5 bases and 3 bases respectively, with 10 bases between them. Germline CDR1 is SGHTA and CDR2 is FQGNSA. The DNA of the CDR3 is TGTGCCAGCAGCCTACAGGGAGACTATGGCTACACCTTC. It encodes CASSLQGDYGYTF.

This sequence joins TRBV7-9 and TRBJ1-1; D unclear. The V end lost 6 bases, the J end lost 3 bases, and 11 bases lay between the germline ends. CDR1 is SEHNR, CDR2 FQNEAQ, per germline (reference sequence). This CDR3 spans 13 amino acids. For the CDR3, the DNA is TGTGCCAGCAGGGTAATGGCAGACACTGAAGCTTTCTTT. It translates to CASRVMADTEAFF.

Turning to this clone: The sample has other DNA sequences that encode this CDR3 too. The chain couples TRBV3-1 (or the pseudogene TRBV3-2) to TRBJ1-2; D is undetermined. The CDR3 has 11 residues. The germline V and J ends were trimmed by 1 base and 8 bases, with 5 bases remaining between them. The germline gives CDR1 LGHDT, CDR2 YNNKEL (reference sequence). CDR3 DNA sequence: TGTGCCAGCAGCCAAGGGGAGGGCTACACCTTC. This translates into CASSQGEGYTF.

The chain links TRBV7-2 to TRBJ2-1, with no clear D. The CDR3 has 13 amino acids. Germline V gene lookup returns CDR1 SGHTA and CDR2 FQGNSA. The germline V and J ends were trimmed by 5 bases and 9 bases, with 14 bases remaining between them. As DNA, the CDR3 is TGTGCCAGCAGCCCCATAAAAAATCGTGAGCAGTTCTTC. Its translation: CASSPIKNREQFF.

CDR3 in DNA: TGTGCCAGCAGCTCAGACAGGGGTGGAACCGGGGAGCTGTTTTTT. This translates into CASSSDRGGTGELFF. The genes are TRBV7-2 and TRBJ2-2; 8 bases line up with TRBD1. Trimming removed 4 bases from V and 5 bases from J; junction bases left unmatched: 6. The germline gives CDR1 SGHTA, CDR2 FQGNSA. This CDR3 is built from 15 residues.

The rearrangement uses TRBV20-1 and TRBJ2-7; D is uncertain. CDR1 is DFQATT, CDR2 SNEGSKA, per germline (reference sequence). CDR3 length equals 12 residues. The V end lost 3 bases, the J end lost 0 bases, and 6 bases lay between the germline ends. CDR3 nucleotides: TGCAGTGCTAGTCCCCGCTCCTACGAGCAGTACTTC. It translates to CSASPRSYEQYF.

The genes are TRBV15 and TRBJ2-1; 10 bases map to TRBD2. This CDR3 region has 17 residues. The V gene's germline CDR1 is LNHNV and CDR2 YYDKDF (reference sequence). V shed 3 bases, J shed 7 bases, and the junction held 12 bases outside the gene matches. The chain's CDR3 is CATSRYGGTSAFNEQFF. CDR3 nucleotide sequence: TGTGCCACCAGCAGGTATGGCGGGACTAGCGCCTTTAATGAGCAGTTCTTC.

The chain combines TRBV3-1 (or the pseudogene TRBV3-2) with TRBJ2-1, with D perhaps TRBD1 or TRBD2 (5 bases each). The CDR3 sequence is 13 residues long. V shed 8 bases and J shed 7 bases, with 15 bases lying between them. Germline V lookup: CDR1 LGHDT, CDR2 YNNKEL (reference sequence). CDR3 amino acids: CASGQGVPNEQFF. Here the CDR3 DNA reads TGTGCCAGCGGGCAGGGAGTACCTAATGAGCAGTTCTTC.

This chain's CDR3 is CATSSGTSRGTNEQFF. CDR3 nucleotides: TGTGCCACCAGCAGTGGGACTAGCCGTGGCACCAATGAGCAGTTCTTC. The rearrangement uses TRBV15 and TRBJ2-1, with TRBD2 identical over 9 bases. Germline-derived CDR1 and CDR2 are LNHNV and YYDKDF (reference sequence). The CDR3 sequence is 16 residues long. Germline trimming cut 3 bases from V and 6 bases from J; bases unmatched to any gene: 9. Full variable domain (outside the CDR3, taken from reference TRBV15 and TRBJ2-1): DAMVIQNPRYQVTQFGKPVTLSCSQTLNHNVMYWYQQKSSQAPKLLFHYYDKDFNNEADTPDNFQSRRPNTSFCFLDIRSPGLGDTAMYLCATSSGTSRGTNEQFFGPGTRLTVL.